The entry below describes one T cell receptor beta chain. The sample belongs to a study of blood T cell repertoires in COVID-19. As for the study in general: Samples representing acute and convalescent COVID-19 were sourced from the United States, Italy and Spain. Nucleic acid was either cDNA or gDNA, and it came from T cells, B-cell-depleted T cells, or PBMCs.

In the authors' workflow: For nucleated cells, counts were estimated from reference gene primer amplification. Assay used: immunoSEQ multiplex PCR; TCRdb lists only in-frame clones, some missing. The D gene and trimming were derived from the DNA, and the V and J assignments and clone size from that table. Among 350,000 to 550,000 clones listed, about 89% were seen once. The sample consisted of peripheral blood. This TCR was sampled from a woman under 40 with acute or convalescent COVID-19.

DNA for the CDR3: TGTGCCACCAGCGACCTAGCCCCACTAGAGACCCAGTACTTC. Translated: CATSDLAPLETQYF. The V gene is TRBV15, the J gene TRBJ2-5, with TRBD2 as a possible D gene (5 bases). The CDR3 spans 14 residues. V lost 5 bases and J lost 4, with 14 bases in between. CDR1 is LNHNV, CDR2 YYDKDF, per germline (reference sequence).